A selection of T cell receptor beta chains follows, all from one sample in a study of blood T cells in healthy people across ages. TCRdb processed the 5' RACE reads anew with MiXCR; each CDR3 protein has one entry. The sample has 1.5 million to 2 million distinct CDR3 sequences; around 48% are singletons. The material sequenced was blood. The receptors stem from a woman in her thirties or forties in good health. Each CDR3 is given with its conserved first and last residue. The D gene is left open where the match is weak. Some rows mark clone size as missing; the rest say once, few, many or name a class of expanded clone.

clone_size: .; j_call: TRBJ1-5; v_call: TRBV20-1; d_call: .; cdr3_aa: CSARDSGAPGQPQHF; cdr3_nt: TGCAGTGCTAGAGACTCGGGGGCCCCCGGGCAGCCCCAGCATTTT
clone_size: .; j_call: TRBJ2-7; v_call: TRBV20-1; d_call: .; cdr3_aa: CSARDRTGQLPDEQYF; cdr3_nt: TGCAGTGCTAGAGATCGAACAGGACAACTACCCGACGAGCAGTACTTC
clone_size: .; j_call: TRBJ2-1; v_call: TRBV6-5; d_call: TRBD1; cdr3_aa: CASRTNRGPYNEQFF; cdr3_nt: TGTGCCAGCAGAACTAACAGGGGGCCCTACAATGAGCAGTTCTTC
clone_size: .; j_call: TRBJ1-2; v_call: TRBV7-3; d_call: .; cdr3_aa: CASSVTPQGGGYTF; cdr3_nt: TGTGCCAGCAGCGTAACTCCCCAGGGCGGTGGCTACACCTTC
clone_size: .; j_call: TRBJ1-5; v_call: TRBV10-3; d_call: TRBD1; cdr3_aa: CATWTGGFNQPQHF; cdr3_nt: TGTGCCACCTGGACAGGGGGCTTCAATCAGCCCCAGCATTTT
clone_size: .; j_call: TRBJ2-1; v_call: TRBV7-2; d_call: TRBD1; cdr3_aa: CASSPTRRDSYNEQFF; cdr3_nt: TGTGCCAGCAGCCCAACACGCCGGGACAGCTACAATGAGCAGTTCTTC
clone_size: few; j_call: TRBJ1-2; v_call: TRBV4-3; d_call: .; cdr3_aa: CASSQDHGEGYYGYTF; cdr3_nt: TGCGCCAGCAGCCAAGACCACGGAGAAGGTTACTATGGCTACACCTTC
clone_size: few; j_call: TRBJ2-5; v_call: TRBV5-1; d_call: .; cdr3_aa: CASSLAFGGPETQYF; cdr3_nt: TGCGCCAGCAGCTTGGCCTTTGGGGGTCCAGAGACCCAGTACTTC
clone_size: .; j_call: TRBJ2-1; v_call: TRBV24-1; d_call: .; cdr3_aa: CATSDSGNNEQFF; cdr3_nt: TGTGCCACCAGTGACTCGGGGAACAATGAGCAGTTCTTC
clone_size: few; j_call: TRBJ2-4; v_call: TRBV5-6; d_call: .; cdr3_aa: CASSLEPGGGAKNIQYF; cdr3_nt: TGTGCCAGCAGCTTGGAACCTGGGGGAGGTGCCAAAAACATTCAGTACTTC
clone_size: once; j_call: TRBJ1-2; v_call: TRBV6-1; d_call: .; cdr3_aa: CASSESGAEKKDGYTF; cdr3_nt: TGTGCCAGCAGTGAATCAGGGGCGGAGAAGAAAGATGGCTACACCTTC
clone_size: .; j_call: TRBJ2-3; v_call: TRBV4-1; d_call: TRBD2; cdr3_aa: CASSHPRTSGSTDTQYF; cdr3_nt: TGCGCCAGCAGCCACCCCCGGACTAGCGGAAGCACAGATACGCAGTATTTT
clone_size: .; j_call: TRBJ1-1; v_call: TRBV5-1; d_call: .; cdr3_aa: CASSLGRHINTEAFF; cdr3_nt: TGCGCCAGCAGCTTGGGACGGCATATCAACACTGAAGCTTTCTTT
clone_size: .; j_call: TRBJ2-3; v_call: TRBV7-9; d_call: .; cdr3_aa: CASSPGEYGTDTQYF; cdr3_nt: TGTGCCAGCAGCCCAGGGGAGTACGGCACAGATACGCAGTATTTT
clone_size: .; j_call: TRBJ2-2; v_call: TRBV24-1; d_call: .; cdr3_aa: CATSDLRGGRGTGELFF; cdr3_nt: TGTGCCACCAGTGATTTGAGGGGGGGCAGAGGCACCGGGGAGCTGTTTTTT
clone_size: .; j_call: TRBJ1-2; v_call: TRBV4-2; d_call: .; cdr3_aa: CASSPTSWSYGYTF; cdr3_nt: TGTGCCAGCAGTCCGACGAGTTGGTCCTATGGCTACACCTTC
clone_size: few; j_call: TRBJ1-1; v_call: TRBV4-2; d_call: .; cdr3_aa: CASSQKGTEAFF; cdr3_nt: TGTGCCAGCAGCCAAAAAGGCACTGAAGCTTTCTTT
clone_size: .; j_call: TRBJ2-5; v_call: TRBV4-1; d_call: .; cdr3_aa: CASSLTSVAGETQYF; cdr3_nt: TGCGCCAGCAGCCTCACTAGTGTGGCTGGGGAGACCCAGTACTTC
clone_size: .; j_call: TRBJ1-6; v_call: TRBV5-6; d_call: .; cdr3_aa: CASSFTSSYNSPLHF; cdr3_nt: TGTGCCAGCAGCTTTACGAGCTCCTATAATTCACCCCTCCACTTT
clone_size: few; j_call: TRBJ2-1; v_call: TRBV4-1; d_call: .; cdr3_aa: CASSQVGTKYNEQFF; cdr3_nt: TGCGCCAGCAGCCAAGTTGGGACGAAATACAATGAGCAGTTCTTC
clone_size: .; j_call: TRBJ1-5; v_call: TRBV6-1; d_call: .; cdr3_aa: CASSPGRRGTGNQPQHF; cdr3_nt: TGTGCCAGCAGCCCGGGGCGGAGGGGTACAGGCAATCAGCCCCAGCATTTT
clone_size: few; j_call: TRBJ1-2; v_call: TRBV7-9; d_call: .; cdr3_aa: CASSLGAKGGYTF; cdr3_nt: TGTGCCAGCAGCTTAGGAGCAAAGGGTGGCTACACCTTC
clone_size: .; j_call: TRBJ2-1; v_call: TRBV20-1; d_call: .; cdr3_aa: CSASEGGPSYNEQFF; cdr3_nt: TGCAGTGCTAGCGAGGGGGGTCCTTCCTACAATGAGCAGTTCTTC
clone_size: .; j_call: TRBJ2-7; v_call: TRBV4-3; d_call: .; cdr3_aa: CASSRKASVGNEQYF; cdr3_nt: TGCGCCAGCAGCCGAAAGGCCTCGGTAGGCAATGAGCAGTACTTC
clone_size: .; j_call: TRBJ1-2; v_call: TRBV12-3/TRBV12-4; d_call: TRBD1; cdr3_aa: CASSYWTGGNYGYTF; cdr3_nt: TGTGCCAGCAGTTATTGGACAGGGGGCAACTATGGCTACACCTTC
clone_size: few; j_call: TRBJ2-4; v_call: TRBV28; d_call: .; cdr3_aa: CASSFLQGTKNIQYF; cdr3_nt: TGTGCCAGCAGTTTCCTACAGGGAACCAAAAACATTCAGTACTTC
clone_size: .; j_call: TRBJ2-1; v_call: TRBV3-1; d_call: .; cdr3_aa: CASSPIRGVTYNEQFF; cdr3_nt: TGTGCCAGCAGCCCCATCAGGGGGGTAACCTACAATGAGCAGTTCTTC
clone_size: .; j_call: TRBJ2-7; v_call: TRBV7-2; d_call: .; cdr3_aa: CASSEEGVFTYNEQYF; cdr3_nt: TGTGCCAGCAGCGAAGAAGGGGTTTTCACCTACAATGAGCAGTACTTC
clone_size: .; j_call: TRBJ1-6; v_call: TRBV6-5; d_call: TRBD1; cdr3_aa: CASNNSQGFYNSPLHF; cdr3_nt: TGTGCCAGCAACAACTCACAGGGGTTTTATAATTCACCCCTCCACTTT
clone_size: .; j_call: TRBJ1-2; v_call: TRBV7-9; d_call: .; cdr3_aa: CASSSATAAGYTF; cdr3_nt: TGTGCCAGCAGCTCCGCCACAGCTGCTGGCTACACCTTC
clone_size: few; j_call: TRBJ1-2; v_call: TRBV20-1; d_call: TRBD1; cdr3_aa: CSAGGTGGNYGYTF; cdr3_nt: TGCAGTGCTGGGGGGACAGGCGGAAACTATGGCTACACCTTC
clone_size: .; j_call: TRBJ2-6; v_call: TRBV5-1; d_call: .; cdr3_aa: CASSSRDGVSGANVLTF; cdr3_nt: TGCGCCAGCAGCTCGCGGGACGGAGTCTCTGGGGCCAACGTCCTGACTTTC
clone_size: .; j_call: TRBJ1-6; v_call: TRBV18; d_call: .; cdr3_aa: CASTNRVDNSPLHF; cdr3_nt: TGTGCCAGCACGAACAGGGTGGATAATTCACCCCTCCACTTT